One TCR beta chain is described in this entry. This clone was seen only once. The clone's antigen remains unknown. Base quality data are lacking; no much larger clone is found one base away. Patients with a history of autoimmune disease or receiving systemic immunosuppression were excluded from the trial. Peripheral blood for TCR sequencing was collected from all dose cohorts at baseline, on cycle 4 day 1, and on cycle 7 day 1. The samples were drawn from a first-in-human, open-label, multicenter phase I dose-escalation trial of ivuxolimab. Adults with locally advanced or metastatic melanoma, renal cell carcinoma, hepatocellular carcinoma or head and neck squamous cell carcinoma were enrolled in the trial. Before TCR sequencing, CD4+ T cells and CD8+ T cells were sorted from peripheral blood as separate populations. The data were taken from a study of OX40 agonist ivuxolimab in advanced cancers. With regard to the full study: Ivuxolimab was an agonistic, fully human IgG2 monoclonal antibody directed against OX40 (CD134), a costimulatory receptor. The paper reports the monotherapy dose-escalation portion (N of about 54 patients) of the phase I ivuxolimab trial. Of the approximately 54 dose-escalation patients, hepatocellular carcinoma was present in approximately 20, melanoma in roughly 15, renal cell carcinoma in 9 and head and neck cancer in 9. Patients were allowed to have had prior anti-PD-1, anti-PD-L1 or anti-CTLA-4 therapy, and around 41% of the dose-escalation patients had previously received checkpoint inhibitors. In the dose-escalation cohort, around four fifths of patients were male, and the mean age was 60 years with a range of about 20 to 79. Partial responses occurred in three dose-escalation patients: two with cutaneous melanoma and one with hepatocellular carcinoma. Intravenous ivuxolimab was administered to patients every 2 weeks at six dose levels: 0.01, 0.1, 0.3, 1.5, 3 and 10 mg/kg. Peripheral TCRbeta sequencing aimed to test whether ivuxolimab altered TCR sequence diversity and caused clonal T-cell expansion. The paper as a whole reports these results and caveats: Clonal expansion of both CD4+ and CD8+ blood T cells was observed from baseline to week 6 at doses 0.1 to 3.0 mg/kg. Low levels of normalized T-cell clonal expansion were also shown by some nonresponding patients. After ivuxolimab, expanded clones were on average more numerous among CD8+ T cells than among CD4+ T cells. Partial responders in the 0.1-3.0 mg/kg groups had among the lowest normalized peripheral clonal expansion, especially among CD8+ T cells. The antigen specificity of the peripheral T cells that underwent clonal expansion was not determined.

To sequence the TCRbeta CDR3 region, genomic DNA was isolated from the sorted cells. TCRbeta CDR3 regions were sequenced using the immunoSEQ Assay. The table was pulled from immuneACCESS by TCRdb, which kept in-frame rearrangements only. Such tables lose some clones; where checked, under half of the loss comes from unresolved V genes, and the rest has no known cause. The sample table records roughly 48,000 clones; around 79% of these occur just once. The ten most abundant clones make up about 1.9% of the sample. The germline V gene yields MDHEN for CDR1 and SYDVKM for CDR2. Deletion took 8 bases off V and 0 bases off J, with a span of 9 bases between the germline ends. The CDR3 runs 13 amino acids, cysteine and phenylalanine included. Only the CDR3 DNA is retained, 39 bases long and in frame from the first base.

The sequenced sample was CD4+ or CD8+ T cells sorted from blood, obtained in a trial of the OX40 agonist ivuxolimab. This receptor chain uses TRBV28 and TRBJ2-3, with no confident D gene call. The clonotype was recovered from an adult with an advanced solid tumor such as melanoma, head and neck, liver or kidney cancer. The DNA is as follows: TGTGCCAGCCGGACCGAGAGCACAGATACGCAGTATTTT. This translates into CASRTESTDTQYF.